The 29 T cell receptor beta chains below come from one sample, sequenced in a study of T-cell reconstitution after alpha-beta-depleted transplantation in children. Preparation of the TCRbeta library used unique molecular identifiers. TCRdb re-called the PCR reads through MiXCR, storing one row per CDR3 protein. The repertoire holds a few hundred thousand distinct CDR3 sequences, with 25% to 30% as singletons. Here the sequenced sample was PBMCs, taken before TCRalphabeta/CD19-depleted stem cell transplant. The receptors derive from a boy under two years old with Wiskott-Aldrich syndrome, due to receive a stem cell transplant.

This CDR3 reads CATSRGELGRRNEQFF. The CDR3 region has the DNA TGTGCCACCAGCAGAGGAGAATTGGGACGGCGCAATGAGCAGTTCTTC. This sequence joins TRBV15 and TRBJ2-1, with D possibly being TRBD1 or TRBD2 (5 bases each). Between the trimmed V and J ends, which lost 1 base and 6 bases, there was a span of 16 bases. The CDR3 extends over 16 amino acids. Germline values: CDR1 LNHNV, CDR2 YYDKDF (reference sequence).

The V gene is TRBV5-1, the J gene TRBJ2-3, with D perhaps matching TRBD2 (5 bases). Germline-derived CDR1 and CDR2 are SGHRS and YFSETQ. The CDR3 totals 14 residues. V gave up 3 bases and J gave up 6 bases, with 14 bases separating them. The CDR3 loop is CASSSSLAGDTQYF. The CDR3 coding sequence is TGCGCCAGCAGCTCTAGCCTAGCCGGGGATACGCAGTATTTT.

This clonotype was counted only a few times. The chain joins TRBV7-2 to TRBJ1-2; the D is unclear. V lost 4 bases, J lost 7 bases, and 13 bases lay in between. CDR1 SGHTA and CDR2 FQGNSA come from the germline V gene. The CDR3 contains 13 residues. DNA of the CDR3: TGTGCCAGCAGCTCATCAGGCGGTCGTGGCTACACCTTC. As protein: CASSSSGGRGYTF.

The chain joins TRBV5-1 to TRBJ2-1, with 10 bases that match TRBD1. The germline V gene encodes CDR1 SGHRS and CDR2 YFSETQ. There are 15 residues in the CDR3. V was clipped by 0 bases and J by 7 bases; unmatched bases: 4. CDR3 sequence reads: CASSLGDRGGNEQFF. The CDR3 DNA sequence: TGCGCCAGCAGCTTGGGGGACAGGGGAGGGAATGAGCAGTTCTTC. Looking up the rest from reference TRBV5-1 and TRBJ2-1 gives the full variable domain: KAGVTQTPRYLIKTRGQQVTLSCSPISGHRSVSWYQQTPGQGLQFLFEYFSETQRNKGNFPGRFSGRQFSNSRSEMNVSTLELGDSALYLCASSLGDRGGNEQFFGPGTRLTVL.

V gene TRBV20-1 combines with J gene TRBJ2-3; D ambiguous. CDR1 is DFQATT, CDR2 SNEGSKA, per germline (reference sequence). Trimming cost V 3 bases and J 2 bases, with 12 bases left between them. The CDR3 is 14 amino acids. CDR3 amino acids: CSASLSVVTDTQYF. The CDR3 nucleotides are TGCAGTGCTAGTCTTTCGGTTGTCACAGATACGCAGTATTTT.

This clonotype was seen only a few times. The V gene is TRBV3-1, the J gene TRBJ1-1, with TRBD1 matching over 9 bases. V gave up 4 bases and J gave up 1 base; unmatched junction bases: 10. The length of the CDR3 is 17 residues. Germline V gene lookup returns CDR1 LGHDT and CDR2 YNNKEL (reference sequence). CDR3 coding DNA: TGTGCCAGCAGCCCTCTCCCCGGGACAGGGAGGAACACTGAAGCTTTCTTT. Its protein product is CASSPLPGTGRNTEAFF.

The rearrangement links TRBV5-1 to TRBJ1-1, with D possibly being TRBD1 (6 bases). Germline loops: CDR1 SGHRS, CDR2 YFSETQ. The V gene lost 0 bases and the J gene lost 6 bases, with 12 bases spanning the gap. The CDR3 extends over 14 amino acids. Here the CDR3 DNA reads TGCGCCAGCAGCTTGGGCCAGGGGTGGGCTGAAGCTTTCTTT. Protein sequence: CASSLGQGWAEAFF.

The V call is TRBV5-1, the J call TRBJ1-1; possibly TRBD1 for D (5 bases). Trimming removed 3 bases at V and 3 bases at J, with 12 bases between. The CDR3 totals 14 residues. The germline gives CDR1 SGHRS, CDR2 YFSETQ. CDR3 DNA: TGCGCCAGCAGCTGGGGAGGGGCGGACACTGAAGCTTTCTTT. Translated: CASSWGGADTEAFF.

This clonotype was observed a handful of times. V gene TRBV3-2 combines with J gene TRBJ1-6. TRBV3-2 is flagged as a pseudogene. The CDR3 sequence is 16 residues long. The CDR3 bases are TGTGCCAGCAGCCCGTCGGGAGGATATCGGAATTCACCCCTCCACTTT. Translated, it gives CASSPSGGYRNSPLHF.

V gene TRBV11-2 combines with J gene TRBJ1-4; TRBD1 might be the D (6 bases). The germline V gene has CDR1 SGHAT and CDR2 FQNNGV. The CDR3 runs to 16 residues. V was pared by 7 bases and J by 0 bases, with 15 bases between. DNA of the CDR3: TGTGCCAGCATTCCGTACGGGGGCTCAACTAATGAAAAACTGTTTTTT. Its translation: CASIPYGGSTNEKLFF. The full variable domain, with the rest looked up from reference TRBV11-2 and TRBJ1-4, is EAGVAQSPRYKIIEKRQSVAFWCNPISGHATLYWYQQILGQGPKLLIQFQNNGVVDDSQLPKDRFSAERLKGVDSTLKIQPAKLEDSAVYLCASIPYGGSTNEKLFFGSGTQLSVL.

The chain has TRBV12-3 or TRBV12-4 and TRBJ2-2; 8 nucleotides match TRBD1. The CDR3 extends over 14 amino acids. V lost 7 bases to trimming and J lost 3 bases; unmatched junction nucleotides: 4. This CDR3 reads CASTSTGDTGELFF. DNA of the CDR3: TGTGCCAGCACCTCGACAGGGGACACCGGGGAGCTGTTTTTT.

V and J are TRBV4-1 and TRBJ2-3; D is perhaps TRBD2 (6 bases). The CDR3 runs to 17 residues. CDR1 is MGHRA and CDR2 is YSYEKL in the germline V gene. The V gene lost 3 bases and the J gene lost 0 bases, with 16 bases spanning the gap. In DNA form, the CDR3 reads TGCGCCAGCAGCCATGTAACTAGCCCATATAGCACAGATACGCAGTATTTT. This translates into CASSHVTSPYSTDTQYF.

The gene calls are TRBV7-2 and TRBJ2-1; 9 bases match TRBD2. Germline values: CDR1 SGHTA, CDR2 FQGNSA. The CDR3 extends over 15 amino acids. The V and J ends lost 3 bases and 10 bases, in that order; junction bases with no gene match: 10. The CDR3 DNA follows: TGTGCCAGCAGCTTTTCATCCTCGCTAGCGGGAGAGCAGTTCTTC. It yields the protein CASSFSSSLAGEQFF.

The V call is TRBV20-1, the J call TRBJ2-3; possible D gene TRBD2, 7 bases. V lost 1 base, J lost 5 bases, and 16 bases lay in between. The CDR3 has 15 amino acids. Germline V gene sequence: CDR1 DFQATT, CDR2 SNEGSKA (reference sequence). CDR3 sequence reads: CSARAPWGGQDTQYF. The CDR3 DNA reads TGCAGTGCTAGAGCCCCTTGGGGGGGACAAGATACGCAGTATTTT.

The V and J genes are TRBV6-1 and TRBJ1-5, with D maybe TRBD1 (5 bases). This CDR3 has 16 amino acids. From germline, CDR1 is MNHNS and CDR2 SASEGT. V was cut by 5 bases and J by 0 bases, with 14 bases left in between. This CDR3 reads CASSPEGQYSNQPQHF. DNA of the CDR3: TGTGCCAGCAGTCCAGAGGGGCAGTATAGCAATCAGCCCCAGCATTTT.

V gene TRBV28 combines with J gene TRBJ2-4; D is uncertain. Per germline, CDR1 MDHEN and CDR2 SYDVKM. The CDR3 loop spans 12 amino acids. V lost 3 bases to trimming and J lost 4 bases, with 4 bases between them. This CDR3 reads CASSFEKNIQYF. DNA of the CDR3: TGTGCCAGCAGTTTCGAGAAAAACATTCAGTACTTC.

This clonotype has just a few counts. J is TRBJ2-2 and V is TRBV12-3 or TRBV12-4; 8 nucleotides align to TRBD2. This CDR3 comprises 14 residues. Losses at the gene ends were 5 bases for V and 8 bases for J; bases not matched to a gene: 7. CDR3 coding DNA: TGTGCCAGCAGTCCAGGACTAGCCTCTGGGGAGCTGTTTTTT. This sequence encodes CASSPGLASGELFF.

The chain links TRBV29-1 to TRBJ2-3; D remains ambiguous. Germline assignment: CDR1 SQVTM and CDR2 ANQGSEA. The germline V and J ends were trimmed by 7 bases and 5 bases, with 16 bases remaining between them. This CDR3 has 13 residues. CDR3 protein: CSARRVAVDTQYF. The CDR3 DNA follows: TGCAGCGCAAGAAGGGTGGCCGTAGATACGCAGTATTTT.

The gene calls are TRBV7-2 and TRBJ2-3; 11 bases map to TRBD2. The CDR3 runs 16 residues. The V gene's germline CDR1 is SGHTA and CDR2 FQGNSA. V shed 0 bases, J shed 8 bases, and the junction held 7 bases outside the gene matches. The CDR3 region is CASSLALAGGPTTQYF. The CDR3 bases are TGTGCCAGCAGCTTAGCCCTAGCGGGAGGACCTACTACGCAGTATTTT.

Comments on this clonotype: One base away lies a much larger clone, so this may be a sequencing read error. This sequence joins TRBV7-2 and TRBJ2-1; D is possibly TRBD2 (6 bases). The germline V gene has CDR1 SGHTA and CDR2 FQGNSA. V lost 5 bases, J lost 0 bases, and 11 bases lay in between. This CDR3 spans 15 amino acids. CDR3 bases: TGTGCCAGCAGCGCTAGCGTGAGCTCCTACAATGAGCAGTTCTTC. Amino acid sequence: CASSASVSSYNEQFF. Full variable domain (remainder filled in from reference TRBV7-2 and TRBJ2-1): GAGVSQSPSNKVTEKGKDVELRCDPISGHTALYWYRQSLGQGLEFLIYFQGNSAPDKSGLPSDRFSAERTGGSVSTLTIQRTQQEDSAVYLCASSASVSSYNEQFFGPGTRLTVL.

This chain connects TRBV20-1 to TRBJ2-7; 9 positions match TRBD1. Germline trimming cut 6 bases from V and 2 bases from J; bases unmatched to any gene: 8. The CDR3 is 14 residues long. CDR1 and CDR2 (germline): DFQATT, SNEGSKA (reference sequence). CDR3 region: CSAQPGQGPYEQYF. DNA for the CDR3: TGCAGTGCCCAACCGGGACAGGGACCCTACGAGCAGTACTTC.

This chain joins TRBV18 and TRBJ2-1; D is unresolved. CDR1 KGHSH and CDR2 LQKENI come from the germline V gene. Trimming removed 0 bases from V and 3 bases from J, with 21 bases in between. The CDR3 is made up of 19 amino acids. The CDR3 bases are TGTGCCAGCTCACCACCTGCCATGTATAGGATCCCCTTCTACAATGAGCAGTTCTTC. Residues: CASSPPAMYRIPFYNEQFF. Full variable domain (outside the CDR3, taken from reference TRBV18 and TRBJ2-1): NAGVMQNPRHLVRRRGQEARLRCSPMKGHSHVYWYRQLPEEGLKFMVYLQKENIIDESGMPKERFSAEFPKEGPSILRIQQVVRGDSAAYFCASSPPAMYRIPFYNEQFFGPGTRLTVL.

A single count supports this clonotype. The genes are TRBV18 and TRBJ2-4; 11 positions agree with TRBD2. The CDR3 length is 16 residues. Germline V gives CDR1 KGHSH, CDR2 LQKENI. Unmatched junction bases numbered 4, after V lost 1 base and J lost 5 bases. CDR3 DNA: TGTGCCAGCTCACCACTAGCGGGAGGGCCGGAAAACATTCAGTACTTC. It specifies CASSPLAGGPENIQYF.

This chain joins TRBV5-1 and TRBJ2-1; 7 bases match TRBD1. The CDR3 spans 15 residues. Trimming at V came to 4 bases and at J to 2 bases, leaving 6 bases not matched to a gene. Per the germline V gene, CDR1 is SGHRS and CDR2 is YFSETQ. The CDR3 protein is CASSPLGGAYNEQFF. CDR3 nucleotides: TGCGCCAGCAGCCCTCTAGGGGGCGCCTACAATGAGCAGTTCTTC.

This clonotype was detected a few times. The genes are TRBV7-9 and TRBJ2-1; D gene ambiguous. This CDR3 is 14 amino acids long. Germline assignment: CDR1 SEHNR and CDR2 FQNEAQ (reference sequence). Between the trimmed V and J ends, which lost 1 base and 3 bases, there was a span of 7 bases. This chain's CDR3 is CASSLVRSYNEQFF. DNA of the CDR3: TGTGCCAGCAGCTTAGTTAGGAGCTACAATGAGCAGTTCTTC.

This clonotype has just a few counts. J is TRBJ1-2 and V is TRBV30, with D hard to call. Germline CDR1 is GTSNPN and CDR2 is SVGIG (reference sequence). The germline V and J ends were trimmed by 0 bases and 4 bases, with 12 bases remaining between them. CDR3 length: 14 amino acids. The CDR3 DNA is TGTGCCTGGAGTGTCAGACCCGACGGCTATGGCTACACCTTC. This encodes CAWSVRPDGYGYTF. Combining the CDR3 with reference TRBV30 and TRBJ1-2 gives the whole variable domain SQTIHQWPATLVQPVGSPLSLECTVEGTSNPNLYWYRQAAGRGLQLLFYSVGIGQISSEVPQNLSASRPQDRQFILSSKKLLLSDSGFYLCAWSVRPDGYGYTFGSGTRLTVV.

The V call is TRBV20-1, the J call TRBJ1-2; D is possibly TRBD1 (5 bases). CDR1 and CDR2 from the germline V gene are DFQATT and SNEGSKA (reference sequence). This CDR3 is built from 14 residues. Between the trimmed V and J ends, which lost 8 bases and 3 bases, there was a span of 19 bases. The CDR3 reads CSPKEAGYYYGYTF. The CDR3 DNA reads as TGCAGTCCAAAAGAAGCAGGGTATTACTATGGCTACACCTTC.

The rearrangement uses TRBV5-1 and TRBJ1-3; D is uncertain. V gave up 4 bases and J gave up 0 bases, with 8 bases separating them. Germline loops: CDR1 SGHRS, CDR2 YFSETQ. The CDR3 is made up of 14 amino acids. The CDR3 loop reads CASSDVGSGNTIYF. The CDR3 DNA follows: TGCGCCAGCAGCGACGTGGGCTCTGGAAACACCATATATTTT.

The chain combines TRBV18 with TRBJ1-5; D unresolved. This CDR3 is 12 amino acids long. Between the trimmed V and J ends, which lost 2 bases and 7 bases, there was a span of 6 bases. In germline, CDR1 is KGHSH, CDR2 LQKENI. The CDR3 DNA reads as TGTGCCAGCTCACCAGGGGAACAGCCCCAGCATTTT. Its translation is CASSPGEQPQHF.